This T cell receptor (beta chain) was captured in a study of TIL therapy for anti-PD-1-resistant metastatic lung cancer (dated by TCRdb to the early 2020s). About the full investigation: Tumors were harvested before any PD-1/PD-L1 blockade; patients then received nivolumab, and those progressing received lymphodepletion, expanded TIL infusion and IL-2. Tumor and peripheral blood T cell receptor beta sequencing was used to track clonotypes across tumor, expanded TIL product and serial blood samples. Across the cohort, whole-exome sequencing showed a median non-synonymous tumor mutation burden of under 1.8 mutations per megabase. The cohort was predominantly lung adenocarcinoma, with four EGFR-mutant and two ALK-rearranged tumors, and half of patients were current or former smokers. A median age of approximately 50 years (range about 38-85) and a median tumor PD-L1 proportion score of 5.5% to 7% were recorded among enrolled patients.

Points the paper makes about the study in general: The cohort was highly selected, with more treatment-naive, never-smoker and oncogene-addicted patients than typical, limiting generalizability. The study protocol defined all tumor marker inferences as exploratory. Clonotypes from the infused TIL partially replaced the baseline peripheral repertoire and then declined over months, and persistence showed no apparent association with response.

Interpreted using the paper, the time point label stands for: pre-treatment sample, taken before nivolumab and TIL therapy. A phase I trial run at two centers enrolled adults with stage 4 NSCLC between late 2017 and 2020. The samples were drawn from an open-label, single-arm phase I trial testing tumor-infiltrating lymphocyte therapy combined with nivolumab in advanced non-small cell lung cancer. Blood mononuclear cells from EDTA tubes were separated on a Ficoll gradient and snap-frozen as pellets, and DNA was extracted from the cells using a Qiagen mini-prep kit. The immunoSEQ v3 hsTCRB kit was used to amplify TCR beta CDR3 regions from genomic DNA through bias-controlled multiplex PCR. The TCR libraries were sequenced on an Illumina NextSeq 500 to 2 million to 2.5 million read pairs for survey level or about 5-6 million read pairs for deep level. Turning to the authors' computational methods: V, D and J genes were assigned, non-productive sequences were removed, and clonality was reported by immunoSEQ Analyzer software. To compare repertoires between infused TIL and blood, productive Simpson clonality was used along with the Morisita overlap index of productive TRB rearrangements. For each clone in blood, the absolute clonotype count was estimated by multiplying the lymphocyte count by the CD3+ fraction and by the clone's productive frequency. In its TCRdb copy, this immuneACCESS table keeps in-frame sequences only and misses some clones. Where compared with another copy, unresolved V genes explain less than half of these, and the others have no known cause. V, J and clone size reflect that table, while D and trimming were determined from the DNA. This sample lists approximately 60,000 clones; approximately 80% were detected once. Of the sample, under 3% is held by the ten largest clones.

A note on this clone: The antigen this receptor binds is unknown. Nothing much larger sits one base from this clone, and base qualities are not available.

This receptor was obtained from a person aged 25-85 years with non-small cell lung cancer. The sample here was blood, taken at baseline.

The base sequence is TGTGCCAGCAGCTTAGGCTGGTTTCGAGGCGGGCAGCCCCAGCATTTT. It translates as CASSLGWFRGGQPQHF. Here the chain combines TRBV7-8 and TRBJ1-5, with an unclear D gene assignment. V drops 1 base and J drops 7 bases, leaving 17 bases in between. The CDR3 measures 16 amino acids from cysteine to phenylalanine. CDR3 DNA only is kept here, 48 bases in frame from base 1. The germline V gene yields SGHVS for CDR1 and FQNEAQ for CDR2.